This entry features one TCR beta chain sequence. The target antigen is unknown. A second PCR, run for roughly 7 to 12 cycles, used a sample-barcoded 5' primer plus a J-beta primer mix. TCRdb re-analysed the 5' RACE reads in MiXCR, keeping a single row per CDR3 protein. Altogether fewer than 900,000 distinct CDR3 sequences are present, more than 40% being singletons, with the ten largest covering roughly 34%. Healthy Russian Caucasian donors spanned ages roughly 6 to 90 years. This CDR3 contains 13 residues. The V and J ends lost 6 bases and 3 bases, in that order; junction bases with no gene match: 3. Per germline, CDR1 MDHEN and CDR2 SYDVKM. The source of the sample is a study of blood T cells in healthy people across ages. Overall study results and limits: Per-million-T-cell TCR beta diversity fell roughly linearly with age.

The sequence was obtained from an older woman in good health. This chain connects TRBV28 to TRBJ2-7, with 9 bases lining up with TRBD1. Input material: blood. CDR3 nucleotides: TGTGCCAGCAGGACAGGGGGATACTACGAGCAGTACTTC. It specifies CASRTGGYYEQYF.